This entry lists 29 T cell receptor beta chains sequenced from one sample in a study of immune heterogeneity within non-small cell lung tumors. In a multiplex PCR, 32 V and 13 J primers amplified TCR beta CDR3. TCRdb re-analysed the multiplex PCR reads in MiXCR, keeping a single row per CDR3 protein. The sample lists around 2,800 distinct CDR3 sequences, about a sixth occurring once. Template came from bulk tumor genomic DNA, at 500 to 650 ng per sample. Widely spaced biopsies, several per primary tumor, were obtained at surgery. Samples came from untreated patients having curative surgery for newly diagnosed non-small cell lung cancer. Sequencing was carried out using lung tumor tissue. The receptors were gathered from a woman between 50 and 59 years old with non-small cell lung cancer.

By its share, this clonotype is medium-sized (0.01 to 0.1%). The chain recombines TRBV5-1 with TRBJ2-1; TRBD2 agrees at 13 bases. Losses at the gene ends were 4 bases for V and 6 bases for J; bases not matched to a gene: 4. Germline V CDR1 and CDR2: SGHRS, YFSETQ. The CDR3 totals 15 residues. CDR3 nucleotide sequence: TGCGCCAGCAGCGGAACTAGCGGGAGGGCCAATGAGCAGTTCTTC. Encoded protein: CASSGTSGRANEQFF.

In this sample, this clonotype is medium-sized. This rearrangement joins TRBV7-6 to TRBJ1-3; 7 bases line up with TRBD1. Trimming at V came to 1 base and at J to 1 base, leaving 16 bases not matched to a gene. There are 20 residues in the CDR3. Germline lookup yields CDR1 SGHVS and CDR2 FNYEAQ. CDR3 sequence reads: CASSLDLPGQFFGSGNTIYF. CDR3 sequence (DNA): TGTGCCAGCAGCTTAGACTTACCGGGACAGTTTTTCGGATCTGGAAACACCATATATTTT. Variable domain in full (rest from reference TRBV7-6 and TRBJ1-3): GAGVSQSPRYKVTKRGQDVALRCDPISGHVSLYWYRQALGQGPEFLTYFNYEAQQDKSGLPNDRFSAERPEGSISTLTIQRTEQRDSAMYRCASSLDLPGQFFGSGNTIYFGEGSWLTVV.

In regard to this clonotype: Given a much more abundant clone one base away, this may be a read error. This chain uses TRBV20-1 with TRBJ1-3, with D hard to call. The V end lost 0 bases, the J end lost 0 bases, and 12 bases lay between the germline ends. The CDR3 spans 16 residues. CDR1 is DFQATT, CDR2 SNEGSKA, per germline (reference sequence). CDR3 sequence: CSARDFDPSSGNTIYF. The CDR3 DNA sequence: TGCAGTGCTAGAGATTTTGACCCCAGCTCTGGAAACACCATATATTTT.

This CDR3 reads CASSPAPWDTYEQYF. The CDR3 DNA reads TGTGCCAGCTCACCAGCACCCTGGGATACCTACGAGCAGTACTTC. This chain connects TRBV18 to TRBJ2-7; D is undetermined. The germline V gene has CDR1 KGHSH and CDR2 LQKENI. This CDR3 contains 15 residues. V was pared by 2 bases and J by 2 bases, with 13 bases between.

This clonotype is large in the sample. The J gene is TRBJ1-2, the V gene TRBV27; 8 bases are a match to TRBD1. The germline V gene has CDR1 MNHEY and CDR2 SMNVEV (reference sequence). The V segment lost 7 bases and the J segment 4 bases; nucleotides outside the gene matches: 8. This CDR3 spans 14 amino acids. The CDR3 nucleotides are TGTGCCAGCAAGCTGACAGGGGCGGGCTATGGCTACACCTTC. The encoded protein is CASKLTGAGYGYTF.

This clonotype is labeled medium-sized. The chain joins TRBV7-2 to TRBJ2-7, with no clear D. The germline V and J ends were trimmed by 1 base and 3 bases, with 16 bases remaining between them. The CDR3 loop spans 16 amino acids. CDR1 SGHTA and CDR2 FQGNSA come from the germline V gene. CDR3 coding DNA: TGTGCCAGCAGCTTAGATCTTTGGGTCAACAACTACGAGCAGTACTTC. It codes for CASSLDLWVNNYEQYF.

As to this clonotype: No conserved phenylalanine or tryptophan is present at the end of the CDR3, so a read error is the likely explanation. The limits of the CDR3 on the DNA are not certain, so only TCRdb's listed CDR3 is given. The rearrangement joins TRBV5-5 to TRBJ2-3; the tabulated D call, TRBD1, remains unverified against the DNA. Including both end residues, the CDR3 is 18 amino acids long. Germline values: CDR1 SGHKS, CDR2 YYEKEE (reference sequence). This CDR3 is CASTKSPGQGAYEQYFGP.

By sample fraction, this clonotype is large. This chain connects TRBV6-1 to TRBJ2-7; no clear D gene. The V and J ends lost 3 bases and 4 bases respectively, with 4 bases between them. The CDR3 is 11 residues long. Germline values: CDR1 MNHNS, CDR2 SASEGT. CDR3 sequence (DNA): TGTGCCAGCAGTGACTGGTACGAGCAGTACTTC. The encoded protein is CASSDWYEQYF.

This clonotype is medium-sized. CDR3 nucleotides: TGTGCCAGCAGTTACTTCCTAGCGGGGGTGGGGCCCGGGGAGCTGTTTTTT. Encoded protein: CASSYFLAGVGPGELFF. The chain combines TRBV6-5 with TRBJ2-2; TRBD2 aligns across 10 bases. This CDR3 has 17 amino acids. V trimming: 1 base; J trimming: 6 bases; junction bases outside the gene matches: 8. The germline V gene has CDR1 MNHEY and CDR2 SVGAGI.

In its sample, this clonotype is medium-sized. This rearrangement joins TRBV4-2 to TRBJ2-1; 11 positions match TRBD2. The V segment lost 1 base and the J segment 14 bases; nucleotides outside the gene matches: 16. This CDR3 contains 17 residues. CDR1 is LGHNA, CDR2 YNFKEQ, per germline. The chain's CDR3 is CASSQVAGTSGPPAKFF. CDR3 nucleotide sequence: TGTGCCAGCAGCCAAGTCGCCGGGACTAGCGGACCACCAGCCAAGTTCTTC.

By frequency in the sample, this clonotype is medium-sized. This chain links TRBV6-1 with TRBJ1-1; the D gene is possibly TRBD1 (5 bases). The V gene's germline CDR1 is MNHNS and CDR2 SASEGT. This CDR3 region has 15 residues. Trimming cost V 4 bases and J 4 bases, with 16 bases left between them. In DNA, the CDR3 is TGTGCCAGCAGTGGGGCAGGGATCGTGTTCACTGAAGCTTTCTTT. Protein product: CASSGAGIVFTEAFF.

The chain recombines TRBV27 with TRBJ1-5; 8 bases align to TRBD1. The V segment lost 3 bases and the J segment 5 bases; nucleotides outside the gene matches: 3. Germline CDR1 reads MNHEY; CDR2 reads SMNVEV (reference sequence). The CDR3 contains 14 residues. The CDR3 region is CASSLVRGHQPQHF. The DNA for the CDR3 is TGTGCCAGCAGTTTGGTCAGGGGGCATCAGCCCCAGCATTTT.

Comments on this clonotype: It may be a read error: a sequence one base away is much more abundant. Lacking the conserved final phenylalanine or tryptophan, this CDR3 likely reflects a read error. CDR3 region: CASRDYAGEQYL. CDR3 nucleotides: TGTGCCAGCAGGGACTACGCTGGCGAGCAGTACTTA. The chain links TRBV6-1 to TRBJ2-7; tentatively, D is TRBD2 (6 bases). CDR3 length: 12 amino acids. Deletions cut 6 bases from V and 6 bases from J, with 12 bases between. The V gene's germline CDR1 is MNHNS and CDR2 SASEGT.

Comments on this clonotype: A much larger clone differs from this one at a single base, so this may be a read error. The genes are TRBV5-1 and TRBJ2-2; D is uncertain. The ends were cut back, 5 bases at V and 5 bases at J, with 10 bases in the middle. CDR3 length: 13 amino acids. CDR1 is SGHRS and CDR2 is YFSETQ in the germline V gene. The CDR3 region is CASRATVTGELFF. DNA for the CDR3: TGCGCCAGCAGGGCCACCGTTACCGGGGAGCTGTTTTTT. Full variable domain (outside the CDR3, taken from reference TRBV5-1 and TRBJ2-2): KAGVTQTPRYLIKTRGQQVTLSCSPISGHRSVSWYQQTPGQGLQFLFEYFSETQRNKGNFPGRFSGRQFSNSRSEMNVSTLELGDSALYLCASRATVTGELFFGEGSRLTVL.

Worth noting for this clonotype: This may be a read error, as it is one base from a much larger clone. This chain connects TRBV20-1 to TRBJ2-5; tentative D call: TRBD1 (6 bases). CDR1 and CDR2 (germline): DFQATT, SNEGSKA (reference sequence). V lost 8 bases and J 1 base, leaving 17 bases between the germline ends. This CDR3 comprises 14 residues. The CDR3, as DNA: TGCAGTTCCCAGGGGAGTACAGTCCAAGAGACCCAGTACTTC. Its protein product is CSSQGSTVQETQYF.

This clonotype qualifies as medium-sized. This rearrangement joins TRBV28 to TRBJ1-4; unclear D gene. The germline V gene has CDR1 MDHEN and CDR2 SYDVKM. V was clipped by 5 bases and J by 12 bases, with 16 bases between them. CDR3 size: 13 residues. CDR3 nucleotide sequence: TGTGCCAGCAGTCTCCCCCAGGCACGGGAACTGTTTTTT. It is translated as CASSLPQARELFF.

This sequence joins TRBV7-2 and TRBJ2-5; TRBD1 or TRBD2 may be the D gene (6 bases each). Germline CDR1 SGHTA, CDR2 FQGNSA. Trimming pared 6 bases from V and 5 bases from J, leaving 19 bases between. This CDR3 spans 15 amino acids. CDR3 sequence reads: CASSYGPGAGETQYF. CDR3 bases: TGTGCCAGCAGTTACGGCCCGGGGGCGGGGGAGACCCAGTACTTC.

In nucleotides, the CDR3 is TGCGCCAGCAGCCAAGGGTTCAGGGAGGTATCGGCTGGAAACACCATATATTTT. Protein sequence: CASSQGFREVSAGNTIYF. The V gene is TRBV4-1, the J gene TRBJ1-3, with D perhaps matching TRBD1 (5 bases). Trimming left V 1 base short and J 2 bases short, with 18 bases between. Germline V gives CDR1 MGHRA, CDR2 YSYEKL. CDR3 length: 18 amino acids.

V gene TRBV7-2 combines with J gene TRBJ2-3, with 16 bases matching TRBD2. CDR3 length: 20 amino acids. The germline gives CDR1 SGHTA, CDR2 FQGNSA. The V and J ends lost 5 bases and 0 bases, in that order; junction bases with no gene match: 11. In DNA form, the CDR3 reads TGTGCCAGCAGCGGTCCGGGACTAGCGGGGGGGATAACTAGCACAGATACGCAGTATTTT. It yields the protein CASSGPGLAGGITSTDTQYF.

By sample fraction, this clonotype is medium-sized. V is TRBV20-1 and J is TRBJ2-3; perhaps TRBD2 as D (5 bases). Germline V gives CDR1 DFQATT, CDR2 SNEGSKA (reference sequence). This CDR3 has 12 residues. V lost 6 bases, J lost 2 bases, and 9 bases lay in between. This CDR3 is CSASGFTDTQYF. The CDR3 bases are TGCAGTGCGTCGGGGTTCACAGATACGCAGTATTTT.

By its share, this clonotype is medium-sized. The chain uses TRBV11-3 and TRBJ1-1; 11 bases match TRBD1. Trimming at V came to 0 bases and at J to 6 bases, leaving 6 bases not matched to a gene. CDR3 length: 16 amino acids. CDR1 is SGHNT, CDR2 YENEEA, per germline. DNA for the CDR3: TGTGCCAGCAGCTTAGATCCGGGACAGGGGGTCGCTGAAGCTTTCTTT. The encoded protein is CASSLDPGQGVAEAFF.

This clonotype is termed medium-sized. The chain is built from TRBV9 and TRBJ1-2; D is uncertain. The CDR3 sequence is 13 residues long. V lost 8 bases, J lost 5 bases, and 16 bases lay in between. The V gene's germline CDR1 is SGDLS and CDR2 YYNGEE. The CDR3 spells CASSAGIGYGYTF. The CDR3 nucleotides read TGTGCCAGTTCGGCGGGGATTGGGTATGGCTACACCTTC.

This clonotype was detected a few times. This may be a read error: a much more frequent sequence differs by one nucleotide. The chain couples TRBV6-2 or TRBV6-3 to TRBJ1-2, with a possible D match to TRBD1 (6 bases). V dropped 8 bases and J dropped 0 bases, with 19 bases sitting between them. The CDR3 runs 16 residues. The V gene's germline CDR1 is MNHEY and CDR2 SVGEGT. Written as DNA, the CDR3 is TGTGCCAGCGGGAACCCGGGGGCGGCTACTAACTATGGCTACACCTTC. This encodes CASGNPGAATNYGYTF.

This clonotype is medium-sized. The chain joins TRBV10-1 to TRBJ1-1; the D gene is possibly TRBD1 (5 bases). This CDR3 has 13 residues. The ends were cut back, 5 bases at V and 1 base at J, with 8 bases in the middle. Germline V CDR1 and CDR2: WNHNN, SYGVQD (reference sequence). CDR3 sequence: CASSPTANTEAFF. CDR3 bases: TGCGCCAGCAGTCCGACAGCGAACACTGAAGCTTTCTTT.

As regards this clonotype: Given a much more abundant clone one base away, this may be a read error. The rearrangement joins TRBV28 to TRBJ2-1; perhaps TRBD1 as D (7 bases). This CDR3 region has 16 residues. CDR1 MDHEN and CDR2 SYDVKM come from the germline V gene. In DNA, the CDR3 is TGTTCCAGCCTCGGGGGCTTGAGGGGGCCCTACAATGAGCAGTTCTTC. Translation: CSSLGGLRGPYNEQFF.

This clonotype appeared a few times. The chain recombines TRBV3-2 with TRBJ1-5; TRBD1, the D gene given by the table, was not confirmed from the DNA. TRBV3-2 is given as a pseudogene. The CDR3 spans 18 residues. CDR3 nucleotide sequence: TGTGCCAGCAGCCAAGTTAAGGACAGACCCCTGAGCAATCAGCCCCAGCATTTT. This encodes CASSQVKDRPLSNQPQHF.

This clonotype is judged large. This chain joins TRBV6-1 and TRBJ1-2, with D possibly being TRBD1 (5 bases). CDR1 MNHNS and CDR2 SASEGT come from the germline V gene. The CDR3 runs to 14 residues. V shed 3 bases and J shed 0 bases, with 8 bases lying between them. CDR3 nucleotides: TGTGCCAGCAGTGAGGCAGGGACTAACTATGGCTACACCTTC. Translation: CASSEAGTNYGYTF.

The chain combines TRBV20-1 with TRBJ2-2, with a tentative D call TRBD2 (5 bases). Germline lookup yields CDR1 DFQATT and CDR2 SNEGSKA (reference sequence). This CDR3 is 15 amino acids long. V dropped 1 base and J dropped 4 bases, with 13 bases sitting between them. CDR3 amino acids: CSARAEVLSTGELFF. DNA for the CDR3: TGCAGTGCTAGAGCGGAGGTCCTTTCCACCGGGGAGCTGTTTTTT.

The V gene is TRBV15, the J gene TRBJ1-4, with unresolved D. This CDR3 has 16 amino acids. CDR1 LNHNV and CDR2 YYDKDF come from the germline V gene (reference sequence). The CDR3 DNA reads as TGTGACAACAGCGGAGCGCAGAGATCAACTAATGAAAAACTGTTTTTT. It encodes CDNSGAQRSTNEKLFF.